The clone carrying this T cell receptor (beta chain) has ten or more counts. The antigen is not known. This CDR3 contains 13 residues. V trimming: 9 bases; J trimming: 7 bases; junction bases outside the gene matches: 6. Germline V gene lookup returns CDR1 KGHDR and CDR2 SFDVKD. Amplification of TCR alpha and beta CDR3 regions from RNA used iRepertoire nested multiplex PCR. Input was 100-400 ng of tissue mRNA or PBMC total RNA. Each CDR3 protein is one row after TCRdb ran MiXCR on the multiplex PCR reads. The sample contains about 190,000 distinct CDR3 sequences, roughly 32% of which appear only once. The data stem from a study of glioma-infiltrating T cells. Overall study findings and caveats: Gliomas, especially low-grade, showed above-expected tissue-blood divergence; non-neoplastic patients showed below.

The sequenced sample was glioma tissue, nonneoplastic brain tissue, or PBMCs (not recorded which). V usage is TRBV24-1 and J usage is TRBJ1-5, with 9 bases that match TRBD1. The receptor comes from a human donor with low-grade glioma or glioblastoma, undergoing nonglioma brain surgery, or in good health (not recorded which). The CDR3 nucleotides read TGTGCCACCGCCGGGACAGGGTACCAGCCCCAGCATTTT. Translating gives CATAGTGYQPQHF.